This T cell receptor (beta chain) was identified during a study of naive and memory T cell subsets. The V end was cut by 4 bases, the J end by 1 base, with 18 bases between. Germline CDR1 SGHRS, CDR2 YFSETQ. This CDR3 contains 18 residues. Four PCR rounds used nested alpha and beta constant region primers plus the SP2 primer. Blood and skin TCR RNA was reverse transcribed with alpha and beta constant primers. TCRdb reprocessed the 5' RACE reads with MiXCR, giving one entry per CDR3 protein. The table has 55,000 to 70,000 distinct CDR3 sequences, roughly 7% seen once; the top ten hold roughly 9.7%. This clonotype has a handful of counts. The library had UMIs added by 3' ligation of an oligonucleotide to TCR cDNA. RNA was extracted from over 2 ml of whole blood of healthy adults.

The chain couples TRBV5-1 to TRBJ2-6; possibly TRBD1 for D (6 bases). The receptor was derived from a male donor in good health. CDR3 coding DNA: TGCGCCAGCAGCCCACGACAGGCCTTAACATCTGGGGCCAACGTCCTGACTTTC. Protein product: CASSPRQALTSGANVLTF.